This TCR beta chain was captured by sequencing in a study of T cells in Graves' hyperthyroidism and ophthalmopathy. Overall study context: Upon initial diagnosis and before any treatment, peripheral blood was collected. Study-wide results and caveats: Ophthalmopathy was told apart from stable hyperthyroidism by a 13 V-J model.

The diagnoses drew upon clinical symptoms, serum thyroxine and TRAb, thyroid ultrasound and orbital computed tomography. The CDR3 regions of TCR beta were amplified from RNA transcripts. Initially, a first-round RT-PCR of the TCR CDR3 employed the HTBI primer set. TCRdb independently ran MiXCR on the multiplex PCR reads; one entry per CDR3 protein. The profile shows under 350,000 distinct CDR3 sequences, about 20% of them singletons. V was trimmed by 0 bases and J by 1 base, leaving 8 bases between them. Germline values: CDR1 DFQATT, CDR2 SNEGSKA (reference sequence). This CDR3 is built from 14 residues. This clonotype was counted many times. Its antigen is currently unknown.

The TCR originated in a woman between 45 and 65 years old with Graves' hyperthyroidism. The source material was blood. The chain carries TRBV20-1 and TRBJ2-3, with unresolved D. CDR3 in DNA: TGCAGTGCTAGAGATTGGGCGGGCACAGATACGCAGTATTTT. It encodes CSARDWAGTDTQYF.